The 6 T cell receptor beta chains below were found in one sample sequenced in a study of cytomegalovirus exposure and HLA in healthy donors. PCR primers comprised 60 Vbeta and 13 Jbeta primers. Libraries were prepared by immunoSEQ multiplex PCR; TCRdb keeps only in-frame clonotypes and omits some of them. This repertoire shows about 210,000 clones, approximately 82% found once; its top ten account for about a tenth. The sample taken for sequencing was PBMCs. The receptors were gathered from a woman in her forties or fifties in good health and CMV-seropositive.

This chain connects TRBV9 to TRBJ2-3, with TRBD1 matching 10 bases. This CDR3 region has 18 residues. J lost 4 bases, V lost 0 bases, and 11 bases had no gene match. The germline CDR1 and CDR2 sequences are SGDLS and YYNGEE. CDR3 coding DNA: TGTGCCAGCAGCGTAGCTGGAAGACAGGGGGCGCCCCCAGATACGCAGTATTTT. This codes for CASSVAGRQGAPPDTQYF.

V is TRBV2 and J is TRBJ1-6; no clear D gene. Germline lookup yields CDR1 SNHLY and CDR2 FYNNEI. The germline V and J ends were trimmed by 6 bases and 5 bases, with 5 bases remaining between them. The CDR3 is 12 residues long. CDR3: CASSYHNSPLHF. In DNA form, the CDR3 reads TGTGCCAGCAGCTACCATAATTCACCCCTCCACTTT.

J is TRBJ1-1 and V is TRBV5-1, with D possibly TRBD1 on 6 matching bases. The V gene lost 3 bases and the J gene lost 2 bases, with 11 bases spanning the gap. Germline loops: CDR1 SGHRS, CDR2 YFSETQ. The CDR3 covers 14 residues. The CDR3 DNA reads TGCGCCAGCAGCTCAACCGGGACAAACACTGAAGCTTTCTTT. It is translated as CASSSTGTNTEAFF.

The chain links TRBV2 to TRBJ2-7; TRBD2 is a possible D gene (6 bases). V dropped 0 bases and J dropped 6 bases, with 6 bases sitting between them. The germline V gene encodes CDR1 SNHLY and CDR2 FYNNEI. This CDR3 has 12 residues. The CDR3 DNA reads TGTGCCAGCAGTGAAGCGGGGGGCGAGCAGTACTTC. Its translation is CASSEAGGEQYF.

This clone was seen a few times. The rearrangement links TRBV19 to TRBJ1-5, with a possible D match to TRBD1 (5 bases). The V end lost 5 bases, the J end lost 2 bases, and 10 bases lay between the germline ends. CDR1 and CDR2 from the germline V gene are LNHDA and SQIVND (reference sequence). The CDR3 extends over 14 amino acids. The CDR3 protein is CASSSARGNQPQHF. CDR3 DNA: TGTGCCAGTAGTTCGGCCAGGGGCAATCAGCCCCAGCATTTT.

The J gene is TRBJ2-1, the V gene TRBV9; TRBD2 aligns across 10 bases. CDR1 is SGDLS, CDR2 YYNGEE, per germline. This CDR3 comprises 16 residues. V gave up 0 bases and J gave up 7 bases; unmatched junction bases: 7. The CDR3: CASSVVSGGALNEQFF. CDR3 nucleotide sequence: TGTGCCAGCAGCGTAGTAAGCGGGGGGGCTCTAAATGAGCAGTTCTTC.